This T cell receptor beta chain was captured by sequencing in a study of CD8+CD57+ T cells in acquired aplastic anemia. Findings and caveats of the study: It was found that some 30 CD8+ CDR3 sequences were shared between patients and controls.

In the case of this clonotype: As yet, its antigen is unknown.

Researchers used genomic DNA as the template to profile TCR beta VDJ and CDR3. TCRdb recomputed calls from the reads with MiXCR, one row per CDR3 protein. The table includes around 180,000 distinct CDR3 sequences, 50% to 75% detected once. This clonotype was obtained from a human donor with severe aplastic anemia or a healthy control (not recorded which). Sequenced input: sorted CD4+, CD8+, or CD8+CD57+ T cells (not recorded which) from PBMCs.

CDR3 nucleotides: TGTGCCACCAGAGGAAAGGAGAAGCACACCGGGGAGCTGTTTTTT. This translates into CATRGKEKHTGELFF. The gene calls are TRBV15 and TRBJ2-2; D is undetermined. Germline loops: CDR1 LNHNV, CDR2 YYDKDF (reference sequence). V lost 6 bases to trimming and J lost 3 bases, with 14 bases between them. The CDR3 is 15 amino acids.